These 30 T cell receptor beta chains were all obtained from the same sample, sequenced in a study of a mutant IDH1 vaccine in newly diagnosed glioma. Antigens of these TCRs are unknown. Some clones are missing from TCRdb's copy, which holds only in-frame ones; the method was immunoSEQ multiplex PCR. Altogether around 30,000 clones are present, around 87% being singletons, with the ten largest covering less than 3%. Time point defined: week 23, last vaccination. Topical imiquimod accompanied each vaccine dose, which consisted of 300 ug of mutant IDH1 20-mer peptide. The specimen comprised PBMCs, sampled from a glioma patient whose treatment included an IDH1 peptide vaccine. All receptors come from a man in his forties with glioma.

The chain uses TRBV2 and TRBJ1-2, with D hard to call. In germline, CDR1 is SNHLY, CDR2 FYNNEI. Trimming stripped 3 bases from V and 4 bases from J, with 12 bases between. The CDR3 sequence is 14 residues long. As DNA, the CDR3 is TGTGCCAGCAGTGATGGAAGGGTTCTCTATGGCTACACCTTC. Amino acids: CASSDGRVLYGYTF. Using reference TRBV2 and TRBJ1-2 for the parts outside the CDR3, the full variable domain is EPEVTQTPSHQVTQMGQEVILRCVPISNHLYFYWYRQILGQKVEFLVSFYNNEISEKSEIFDDQFSVERPDGSNFTLKIRSTKLEDSAMYFCASSDGRVLYGYTFGSGTRLTVV.

V is TRBV6-6 and J is TRBJ2-7; tentatively, D is TRBD2 (6 bases). This CDR3 has 14 residues. Germline assignment: CDR1 MNHNY and CDR2 SVGAGI (reference sequence). Trimming removed 8 bases from V and 4 bases from J, with 18 bases in between. CDR3 nucleotide sequence: TGTGCCAGCCGACGGGGGACGGGAAGTTACGAGCAGTACGTC. Its protein is CASRRGTGSYEQYV.

This clone was recorded only once. The chain has TRBV14 and TRBJ2-6; D is unclear. V gave up 0 bases and J gave up 0 bases, with 6 bases separating them. Germline CDR1 is SGHDN and CDR2 is FVKESK. The length of the CDR3 is 16 residues. The CDR3: CASSQDWISGANVLTF. The DNA of the CDR3 is TGTGCCAGCAGCCAAGACTGGATCTCTGGGGCCAACGTCCTGACTTTC.

This clone is a singleton in its sample. The V gene is TRBV19, the J gene TRBJ1-2; D gene uncertain. The CDR3 sequence is 14 residues long. Germline V gene data show CDR1 as LNHDA and CDR2 as SQIVND (reference sequence). The V gene lost 6 bases and the J gene lost 4 bases, with 15 bases spanning the gap. The CDR3 DNA reads TGTGCCAGTAGCGACCAGTCGGGTTCCTATGGCTACACCTTC. This encodes CASSDQSGSYGYTF.

The gene calls are TRBV7-3 and TRBJ2-6, with D perhaps TRBD1 or TRBD2 (6 bases each). Per germline, CDR1 SGHTA and CDR2 FQGTGA. The V and J ends lost 5 bases and 4 bases respectively, with 12 bases between them. This CDR3 has 15 residues. The CDR3 DNA follows: TGTGCCAGCAGCCCCGGGGGCGCCGGGGCCAACGTCCTGACTTTC. This sequence encodes CASSPGGAGANVLTF. Complete variable domain (other parts from reference TRBV7-3 and TRBJ2-6): GAGVSQTPSNKVTEKGKYVELRCDPISGHTALYWYRQSLGQGPEFLIYFQGTGAADDSGLPNDRFFAVRPEGSVSTLKIQRTERGDSAVYLCASSPGGAGANVLTFGAGSRLTVL.

The rearrangement joins TRBV21-1 to TRBJ2-7; the DNA was not compared with TRBD2, the D call given in the table. TRBV21-1 is a pseudogene locus. The CDR3 has 16 residues. The CDR3 bases are TGTGCCAGCAGCAAACCGTCCCGGGTTAAAACCTACGAGCAGTACTTC. Amino acid sequence: CASSKPSRVKTYEQYF.

The rearrangement uses TRBV2 and TRBJ1-1; D remains unclear. This CDR3 is built from 13 residues. CDR1 is SNHLY, CDR2 FYNNEI, per germline. Trimming removed 7 bases at V and 1 base at J, with 10 bases between. The DNA of the CDR3 is TGTGCCAGCAATTGGCGGCAGAACACTGAAGCTTTCTTT. This translates into CASNWRQNTEAFF.

The J gene is TRBJ1-1, the V gene TRBV4-1; a possible D gene is TRBD1 (5 bases). This CDR3 has 15 residues. From germline, CDR1 is MGHRA and CDR2 YSYEKL. V was shortened by 4 bases and J by 2 bases, with 14 bases between the two germline ends. DNA of the CDR3: TGCGCCAGCAGCCCCGTTGGAGGGGCCAACACTGAAGCTTTCTTT. It encodes CASSPVGGANTEAFF.

CDR3 sequence (DNA): TGTGCCAGCAGTGAACTCACAAGCTATAGCAATCAGCCCCAGCATTTT. Protein sequence: CASSELTSYSNQPQHF. V gene TRBV6-1 combines with J gene TRBJ1-5; D gene uncertain. V was clipped by 2 bases and J by 0 bases, with 11 bases between them. Germline V gives CDR1 MNHNS, CDR2 SASEGT. CDR3 size: 16 residues.

The rearrangement joins TRBV4-1 to TRBJ1-1; 7 bases fit TRBD1. Losses at the gene ends were 4 bases for V and 0 bases for J; bases not matched to a gene: 8. CDR3 length equals 16 residues. Looked up from germline, CDR1 is MGHRA and CDR2 is YSYEKL. For the CDR3, the DNA is TGCGCCAGCAGCCCGAATACCGGGACAGTGAACACTGAAGCTTTCTTT. This sequence encodes CASSPNTGTVNTEAFF.

This rearrangement joins TRBV7-9 to TRBJ1-1; possible D gene TRBD1, 5 bases. This CDR3 spans 15 amino acids. CDR1 SEHNR and CDR2 FQNEAQ come from the germline V gene (reference sequence). Deletions cut 5 bases from V and 5 bases from J, with 18 bases between. In DNA form, the CDR3 reads TGTGCCAGCAGCCCCATTTGGGGGGGTGGGACTGAAGCTTTCTTT. Translated: CASSPIWGGGTEAFF.

This clone was found once. This CDR3 is CASSLEPNTEAFF. The CDR3 bases are TGTGCCAGCAGCTTAGAACCAAACACTGAAGCTTTCTTT. The V and J genes are TRBV7-9 and TRBJ1-1; D is uncertain. CDR1 is SEHNR, CDR2 FQNEAQ, per germline (reference sequence). The CDR3 consists of 13 residues. Trimming took off 1 base at V and 2 bases at J, with 5 bases between the two ends.

This rearrangement joins TRBV2 to TRBJ1-2, with D perhaps TRBD1 (5 bases). Germline-derived CDR1 and CDR2 are SNHLY and FYNNEI. The V end was cut by 5 bases, the J end by 3 bases, with 16 bases between. The length of the CDR3 is 15 residues. This chain's CDR3 is CASSRSGSVDYGYTF. The CDR3 nucleotides read TGTGCCAGCAGTCGCTCAGGGTCAGTGGACTATGGCTACACCTTC.

V and J are TRBV7-9 and TRBJ1-1; 10 bases line up with TRBD1. In germline, CDR1 is SEHNR, CDR2 FQNEAQ (reference sequence). V lost 3 bases, J lost 5 bases, and 6 bases stayed unmatched. This CDR3 comprises 15 residues. CDR3 sequence: CASSFQWGQGTEAFF. The DNA of the CDR3 is TGTGCCAGCAGCTTTCAGTGGGGACAGGGGACTGAAGCTTTCTTT.

Turning to this clone: The sample contains more than one DNA sequence encoding this CDR3. V is TRBV5-1 and J is TRBJ1-5; D call uncertain. CDR1 and CDR2 from the germline V gene are SGHRS and YFSETQ. Trimming stripped 0 bases from V and 4 bases from J, with 5 bases between. The CDR3 contains 13 residues. CDR3 sequence reads: CASSLDPNQPQHF. The CDR3 DNA is TGCGCCAGCAGCTTGGATCCTAATCAGCCCCAGCATTTT.

The genes are TRBV5-1 and TRBJ1-1; D is ambiguous. CDR3 length equals 13 residues. The ends were cut back, 4 bases at V and 1 base at J, with 8 bases in the middle. Germline V gene lookup returns CDR1 SGHRS and CDR2 YFSETQ. The CDR3 DNA is TGCGCCAGCAGCCCGTGGGGGAACACTGAAGCTTTCTTT. Translation gives CASSPWGNTEAFF.

CDR3 protein: CASSYRRLYDEQFF. The CDR3 nucleotides are TGTGCCAGCAGTTATAGGAGACTCTATGATGAGCAGTTCTTC. V and J are TRBV6-5 and TRBJ2-1; D is ambiguous. The CDR3 sequence is 14 residues long. CDR1 is MNHEY and CDR2 is SVGAGI in the germline V gene. V lost 3 bases and J lost 8, with 14 bases in between.

The gene calls are TRBV6-1 and TRBJ2-2, with D tentatively TRBD2 (6 bases). Trimming removed 1 base at V and 1 base at J, with 13 bases between. This CDR3 is 17 amino acids long. Germline CDR1 reads MNHNS; CDR2 reads SASEGT. Here the CDR3 reads CASSEDGGGLNTGELFF. The CDR3 DNA reads as TGTGCCAGCAGTGAAGACGGGGGAGGATTGAACACCGGGGAGCTGTTTTTT.

The chain links TRBV7-2 to TRBJ2-5; 10 bases agree with TRBD1. In germline, CDR1 is SGHTA, CDR2 FQGNSA. The CDR3 sequence is 15 residues long. With V trimmed by 3 bases and J by 4 bases, 5 bases remained unmatched. The CDR3 is CASSLRQGARETQYF. The CDR3 nucleotides read TGTGCCAGCAGCTTGAGACAGGGGGCGCGAGAGACCCAGTACTTC.

The rearrangement joins TRBV11-2 to TRBJ1-2; D not resolved. Trimming shortened V by 5 bases and J by 4 bases, and 14 bases separated the two germline ends. The germline gives CDR1 SGHAT, CDR2 FQNNGV. The CDR3 runs 14 residues. CDR3 in amino acids: CASSREGRGYGYTF. The DNA of the CDR3 is TGTGCCAGCAGCCGAGAGGGCAGAGGCTATGGCTACACCTTC.

The chain links TRBV30 to TRBJ2-5; D not certain. Germline CDR1 and CDR2: GTSNPN and SVGIG (reference sequence). This CDR3 is built from 14 residues. The V gene lost 2 bases and the J gene lost 5 bases, with 15 bases spanning the gap. The chain's CDR3 is CAWSPSVLGETQYF. In DNA form, the CDR3 reads TGTGCCTGGAGTCCATCGGTTCTAGGGGAGACCCAGTACTTC.

The chain employs TRBV6-6 and TRBJ2-5, with D perhaps TRBD1 (5 bases). The CDR3 sequence is 14 residues long. V lost 2 bases to trimming and J lost 3 bases, with 10 bases between them. Germline-derived CDR1 and CDR2 are MNHNY and SVGAGI (reference sequence). In nucleotides, the CDR3 is TGTGCCAGCAGTTACGCCGAAGGGGAAGAGACCCAGTACTTC. Amino acid sequence: CASSYAEGEETQYF.

In regard to this clone: In the same sample, other DNA sequences code for this CDR3. The rearrangement links TRBV30 to TRBJ1-2, with unresolved D. Germline CDR1 GTSNPN, CDR2 SVGIG (reference sequence). The CDR3 is 10 residues long. The V end was cut by 3 bases, the J end by 8 bases, with 7 bases between. The CDR3 protein is CAWRLEGYTF. The CDR3 bases are TGTGCCTGGAGGCTTGAAGGCTACACCTTC. The full variable domain, in which reference TRBV30 and TRBJ1-2 provide the parts outside the CDR3, is SQTIHQWPATLVQPVGSPLSLECTVEGTSNPNLYWYRQAAGRGLQLLFYSVGIGQISSEVPQNLSASRPQDRQFILSSKKLLLSDSGFYLCAWRLEGYTFGSGTRLTVV.

The chain links TRBV30 to TRBJ1-5; a weak D match, TRBD1 (5 bases). The CDR3 has 13 amino acids. Trimming took 1 base from V and 9 from J, leaving 13 bases between them. Germline-derived CDR1 and CDR2 are GTSNPN and SVGIG (reference sequence). The CDR3 loop is CAWSGNFGAPQHF. The DNA for the CDR3 is TGTGCCTGGAGTGGAAATTTTGGGGCGCCCCAGCATTTT.

The rearrangement joins TRBV6-6 to TRBJ2-7, with D perhaps matching TRBD1 or TRBD2 (5 bases each). This CDR3 region has 14 residues. Germline CDR1 MNHNY, CDR2 SVGAGI (reference sequence). The V gene lost 2 bases and the J gene lost 4 bases, with 12 bases spanning the gap. The CDR3 sequence is CASSYGDPTYEQYV. DNA of the CDR3: TGTGCCAGCAGTTACGGGGACCCAACTTACGAGCAGTACGTC.

This chain uses TRBV19 with TRBJ1-1; tentatively, D is TRBD1 (6 bases). The CDR3 is 13 residues long. From germline, CDR1 is LNHDA and CDR2 SQIVND (reference sequence). Deletions cut 5 bases from V and 0 bases from J, with 7 bases between. The chain's CDR3 is CASSGQMNTEAFF. The CDR3 coding sequence is TGTGCCAGTAGTGGACAGATGAACACTGAAGCTTTCTTT.

This clone was seen only once. This chain connects TRBV2 to TRBJ2-7, with a tentative D call TRBD1 (6 bases). The V end lost 1 base, the J end lost 2 bases, and 21 bases lay between the germline ends. The CDR3 runs 18 residues. The V gene's germline CDR1 is SNHLY and CDR2 FYNNEI. The CDR3: CASSEGGLLREQAYEQYV. CDR3 DNA: TGTGCCAGCAGTGAAGGGGGGCTTTTGAGGGAACAGGCCTACGAGCAGTACGTC.

The chain couples TRBV28 to TRBJ1-2, with D uncertain. The length of the CDR3 is 14 residues. Germline CDR1 is MDHEN and CDR2 is SYDVKM. V gave up 7 bases and J gave up 6 bases, with 18 bases separating them. CDR3 amino acids: CASTGPREINGYTF. CDR3 coding DNA: TGTGCCAGCACCGGCCCCCGGGAAATCAATGGCTACACCTTC.

This chain uses TRBV6-5 with TRBJ2-7, with TRBD1 matching over 10 bases. Losses at the gene ends were 6 bases for V and 2 bases for J; bases not matched to a gene: 1. Germline CDR1 and CDR2: MNHEY and SVGAGI. This CDR3 region has 13 residues. CDR3 in amino acids: CASRGTGAYEQYF. The CDR3 coding sequence is TGTGCCAGCAGAGGGACAGGGGCCTACGAGCAGTACTTC.

As for this clone: The junction and the germline gene differ at one end; a read error may be behind it. The CDR3 nucleotides read TGTGCCTCAAATGAGGGGAGTACCTATCGCTACACCTTC. Its protein product is CASNEGSTYRYTF. This chain joins TRBV28 and TRBJ1-2, with a weak D call TRBD1 (5 bases). The CDR3 extends over 13 amino acids. Germline V gene lookup returns CDR1 MDHEN and CDR2 SYDVKM.